This T cell receptor beta chain appears in the sequencing data of a study of T cell responses to AZD1222 COVID-19 vaccine. Regarding the study as a whole: Only after the peak T cell response were repertoires sampled. Spike-specific TCR breadth rose after two AZD1222 doses, and depth rose as well.

Clones were sequenced by immunoSEQ multiplex PCR, and TCRdb holds only the in-frame ones, with some missing. The data contain approximately 89,000 clones, more than 70% of them seen just once; the ten biggest clones take up about 14%. With respect to this clone: Its antigen is as yet unknown.

The CDR3 consists of 13 residues. Germline V gives CDR1 SEHNR, CDR2 FQNEAQ (reference sequence). Trimming cost V 3 bases and J 15 bases, with 18 bases left between them. This chain joins TRBV7-9 and TRBJ2-1; D may correspond to TRBD1 or TRBD2 (6 bases each). The sample was peripheral blood, taken on day 0 of AZD1222 vaccination. The receptor was derived from an adult in good health. The CDR3 bases are TGTGCCAGCAGCTTTGAGGGGGAGGCCCCGGCGTTCTTC. Its translation: CASSFEGEAPAFF. Full variable domain (missing parts from reference TRBV7-9 and TRBJ2-1): DTGVSQNPRHKITKRGQNVTFRCDPISEHNRLYWYRQTLGQGPEFLTYFQNEAQLEKSRLLSDRFSAERPKGSFSTLEIQRTEQGDSAMYLCASSFEGEAPAFFGPGTRLTVL.